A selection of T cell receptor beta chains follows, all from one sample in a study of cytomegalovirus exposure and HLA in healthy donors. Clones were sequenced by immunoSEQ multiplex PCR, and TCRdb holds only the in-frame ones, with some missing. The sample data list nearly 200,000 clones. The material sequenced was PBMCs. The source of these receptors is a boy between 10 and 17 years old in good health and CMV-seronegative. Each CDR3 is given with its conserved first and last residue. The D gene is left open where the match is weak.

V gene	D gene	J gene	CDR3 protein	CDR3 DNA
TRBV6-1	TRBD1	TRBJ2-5	CASRNRGQETQYF	TGTGCCAGCAGAAACAGGGGGCAAGAGACCCAGTACTTC
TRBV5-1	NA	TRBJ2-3	CASSPFGPYTQYF	TGCGCCAGCAGCCCCTTTGGGCCCTATACGCAGTATTTT
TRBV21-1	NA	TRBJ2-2	CASSSRDREFGELFF	TGTGCCAGCAGCAGCCGGGACAGGGAATTCGGGGAGCTGTTTTTT
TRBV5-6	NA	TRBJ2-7	CASSSVTESYEQYF	TGTGCCAGCAGCTCAGTGACTGAGAGCTACGAGCAGTACTTC
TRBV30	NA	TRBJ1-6	CAWSVQKLTYNSPLHF	TGTGCCTGGAGTGTACAGAAGCTAACCTATAATTCACCCCTCCACTTT
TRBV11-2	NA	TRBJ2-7	CASSLAGTKTRKYEQYF	TGTGCCAGCAGCTTAGCCGGCACGAAGACTAGAAAATACGAGCAGTACTTC
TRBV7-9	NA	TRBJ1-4	CASSLGQAVGEKLFF	TGTGCCAGCAGCTTAGGACAGGCCGTCGGGGAAAAACTGTTTTTT
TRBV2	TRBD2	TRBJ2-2	CASSGERGGHGELFF	TGTGCCAGCAGTGGGGAGCGGGGGGGCCACGGGGAGCTGTTTTTT
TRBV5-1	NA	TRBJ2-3	CASSLAQGYTDTQYF	TGCGCCAGCAGCTTGGCCCAGGGCTACACAGATACGCAGTATTTT
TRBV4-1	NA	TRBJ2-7	CASSQIGGREQYF	TGCGCCAGCAGCCAAATTGGGGGCCGGGAGCAGTACTTC
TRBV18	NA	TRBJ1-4	CASSPEASGEKLFF	TGTGCCAGCTCACCCGAGGCCTCTGGAGAAAAACTGTTTTTT
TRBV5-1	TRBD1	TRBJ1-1	CASSLLPRGDTEAFF	TGCGCCAGCAGCTTGCTCCCCAGGGGGGATACTGAAGCTTTCTTT
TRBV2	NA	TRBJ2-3	CASSDRSISTDTQYF	TGTGCCAGCAGTGATCGCAGTATTAGCACAGATACGCAGTATTTT
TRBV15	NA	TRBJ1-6	CATSREGNSPLHF	TGTGCCACCAGCAGGGAGGGTAATTCACCCCTCCACTTT
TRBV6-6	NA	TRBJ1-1	CATGGGMNTEAFF	TGTGCCACCGGGGGGGGGATGAACACTGAAGCTTTCTTT
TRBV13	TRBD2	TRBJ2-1	CASSARGGTYNEQFF	TGTGCCAGCAGCGCCCGGGGGGGGACCTACAATGAGCAGTTCTTC
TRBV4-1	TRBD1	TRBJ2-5	CASSQLTGGQETQYF	TGCGCCAGCAGCCAACTAACAGGGGGTCAAGAGACCCAGTACTTC
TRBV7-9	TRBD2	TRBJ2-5	CASSSRTSGEWIETQYF	TGTGCCAGCAGCAGTAGGACTAGCGGGGAATGGATCGAGACCCAGTACTTC
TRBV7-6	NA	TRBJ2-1	CASSLVRGATGNEQFF	TGTGCCAGCAGCTTAGTTCGGGGGGCTACGGGGAATGAGCAGTTCTTC
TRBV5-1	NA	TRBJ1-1	CASTEQAGLNTEAFF	TGCGCCAGCACCGAACAGGCAGGTTTAAACACTGAAGCTTTCTTT
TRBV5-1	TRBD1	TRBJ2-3	CASSFATGEDTQYF	TGCGCCAGCAGCTTTGCGACAGGGGAAGATACGCAGTATTTT
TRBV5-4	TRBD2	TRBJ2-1	CASSLEASGGSSYNEQFF	TGTGCCAGCAGCTTGGAGGCTAGCGGGGGGAGCTCCTACAATGAGCAGTTCTTC
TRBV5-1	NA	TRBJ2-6	CASSFRVGAGVGGANVLTF	TGCGCCAGCAGCTTTCGGGTCGGGGCAGGGGTTGGTGGGGCCAACGTCCTGACTTTC
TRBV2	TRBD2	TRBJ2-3	CASSEWGGGSTDTQYF	TGTGCCAGCAGTGAATGGGGCGGGGGGAGCACAGATACGCAGTATTTT
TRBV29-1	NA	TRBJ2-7	CSVAGSSYEQYF	TGCAGCGTTGCGGGGTCCTCCTACGAGCAGTACTTC
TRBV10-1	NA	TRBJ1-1	CASSESPGNTEAFF	TGCGCCAGCAGTGAGTCCCCAGGGAACACTGAAGCTTTCTTT
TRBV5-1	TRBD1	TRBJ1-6	CARRQGRSNSPLHF	TGCGCCAGAAGACAGGGAAGATCGAATTCACCCCTCCACTTT
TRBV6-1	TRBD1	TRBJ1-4	CASSPRDRNEKLFF	TGTGCCAGCTCCCCCCGGGACAGAAATGAAAAACTGTTTTTT
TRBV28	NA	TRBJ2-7	CASSLTAKLEQYF	TGTGCCAGCAGTTTAACCGCAAAGCTCGAGCAGTACTTC
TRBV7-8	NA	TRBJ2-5	CASSFQGMQQYF	TGTGCCAGCAGCTTTCAGGGAATGCAGCAGTACTTC
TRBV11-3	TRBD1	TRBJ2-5	CASSRAGQGEGETQYF	TGTGCCAGCAGCCGTGCGGGACAGGGTGAAGGAGAGACCCAGTACTTC
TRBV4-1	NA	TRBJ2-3	CASSVPVTDTQYF	TGCGCCAGCAGCGTACCGGTCACAGATACGCAGTATTTT
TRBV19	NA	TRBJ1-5	CASSIDWGLNQPQHF	TGTGCCAGTAGTATCGATTGGGGCCTCAATCAGCCCCAGCATTTT
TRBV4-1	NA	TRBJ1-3	CASTSRQGASGNTIYF	TGCGCCAGCACCTCCCGCCAGGGCGCGTCTGGAAACACCATATATTTT
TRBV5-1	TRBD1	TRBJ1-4	CASSVGDRFNEKLFF	TGCGCCAGCAGCGTAGGGGACAGATTTAATGAAAAACTGTTTTTT
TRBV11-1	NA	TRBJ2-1	CASSPLFSEQFF	TGTGCCAGCAGCCCTTTATTCTCTGAGCAGTTCTTC
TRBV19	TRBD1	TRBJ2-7	CASSMKTGTFPREQYF	TGTGCCAGTAGTATGAAGACAGGGACCTTCCCTAGAGAGCAGTACTTC
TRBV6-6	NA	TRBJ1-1	CASSSRESTEAFF	TGTGCCAGCAGTTCACGGGAGTCCACTGAAGCTTTCTTT
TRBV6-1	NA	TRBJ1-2	CASTGDIYGYTF	TGTGCCAGCACCGGGGACATCTATGGCTACACCTTC
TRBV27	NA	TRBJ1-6	CASRGDKLGNSPLHF	TGTGCCAGCAGGGGAGACAAACTGGGTAATTCACCCCTCCACTTT
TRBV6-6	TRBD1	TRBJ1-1	CASRSRDREWTEAFF	TGTGCCAGCAGGTCCCGGGACAGGGAGTGGACTGAAGCTTTCTTT
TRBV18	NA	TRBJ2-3	CASSRSPTDTQYF	TGTGCCAGCTCACGTAGCCCCACAGATACGCAGTATTTT
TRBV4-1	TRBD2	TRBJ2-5	CASSQELAGGRETQYF	TGCGCCAGCAGCCAGGAACTAGCGGGGGGAAGGGAGACCCAGTACTTC
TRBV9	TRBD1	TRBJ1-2	CASSQKGATNYGYTF	TGTGCCAGCAGCCAGAAGGGGGCCACTAACTATGGCTACACCTTC
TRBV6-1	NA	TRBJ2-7	CASSEGAGGYEQYF	TGTGCCAGCAGCGAGGGTGCAGGGGGGTACGAGCAGTACTTC